The clone carrying this T cell receptor (beta chain) was recorded a few times. The antigen remains unidentified. V was trimmed by 0 bases and J by 10 bases, leaving 15 bases between them. The germline V gene encodes CDR1 KGHSH and CDR2 LQKENI. This CDR3 contains 14 residues. TCRdb called the RT-PCR reads again in MiXCR, with one record for every CDR3 protein. The table lists hundreds of thousands of distinct CDR3 sequences, about 10% of them singletons. This sample is part of a study of response to subunit inactivated influenza vaccine. Study results and limitations: Authors suggested that a seasonal influenza vaccination recruits few new T cells each time.

Material: PBMCs from blood, obtained on the day of vaccination. This sequence was found in a man aged 45-65 years who received an inactivated influenza vaccine. The V call is TRBV18, the J call TRBJ2-5; D might be TRBD2 (6 bases). CDR3 coding DNA: TGTGCCAGCTCACCACCGACTTCCCCCGGGGGCCAGTACTTC. This encodes CASSPPTSPGGQYF.